This T cell receptor beta chain came from a study of blood T cell repertoires in COVID-19. Across the study: Acute and convalescent COVID-19 samples came from the United States, Italy and Spain. T cells, B-cell-depleted T cells, or PBMCs provided the cDNA or gDNA that served as material.

Authors' processing steps: Reference gene primer amplification yielded estimated nucleated cell counts. Sequencing was performed with immunoSEQ multiplex PCR; in TCRdb, only in-frame clones are kept and a portion is missing. Clonal size and the V and J genes are those of that table, whereas D and trimming came from the DNA. The data contain 270,000 or so clones, roughly nine tenths of them seen just once; the ten biggest clones take up 10% to 15%. A Seattle source enrolled patients during active infection and followed them longitudinally. The sequencing input was peripheral blood. The clonotype was recovered from a woman between 25 and 40 years old with COVID-19, enrolled during active disease.

Written as DNA, the CDR3 is TGTGCCAGTAGTTCGGGGGAGAACCAAGAGACCCAGTACTTC. Protein product: CASSSGENQETQYF. The V call is TRBV19, the J call TRBJ2-5, with D perhaps TRBD2 (6 bases). The V gene lost 5 bases and the J gene lost 0 bases, with 10 bases spanning the gap. The length of the CDR3 is 14 residues. CDR1 is LNHDA and CDR2 is SQIVND in the germline V gene (reference sequence).